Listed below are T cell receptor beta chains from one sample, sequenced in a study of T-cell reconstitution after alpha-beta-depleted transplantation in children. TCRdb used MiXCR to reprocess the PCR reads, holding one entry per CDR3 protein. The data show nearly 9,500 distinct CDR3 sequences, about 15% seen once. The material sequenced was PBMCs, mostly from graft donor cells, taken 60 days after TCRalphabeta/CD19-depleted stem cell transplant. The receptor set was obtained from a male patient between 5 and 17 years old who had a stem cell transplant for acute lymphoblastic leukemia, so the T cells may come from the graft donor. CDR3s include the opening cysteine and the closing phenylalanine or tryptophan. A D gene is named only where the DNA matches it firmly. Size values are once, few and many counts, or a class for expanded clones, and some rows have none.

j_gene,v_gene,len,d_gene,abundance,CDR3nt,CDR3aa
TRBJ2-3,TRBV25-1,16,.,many,TGTGCCAGCAGTGGGACAGTCGTTGACAGATACGCAACGCAGTATTTT,CASSGTVVDRYATQYF
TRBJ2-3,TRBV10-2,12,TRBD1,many,TGCGCCACCGGACAGGGACCAGATACGCAGTATTTT,CATGQGPDTQYF
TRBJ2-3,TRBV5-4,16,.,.,TGTGCCAGCAGCTTTGGGTCTGGTCGCAGCACAGATACGCAGTATTTT,CASSFGSGRSTDTQYF
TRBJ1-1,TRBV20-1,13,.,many,TGCAGTGCTAGACGTTCAGCGAACACTGAAGCTTTCTTT,CSARRSANTEAFF
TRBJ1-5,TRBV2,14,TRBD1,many,TGTGCCAGCAGGGTCGGACAGGCCCGGGTAGCCCAGCATTTT,CASRVGQARVAQHF
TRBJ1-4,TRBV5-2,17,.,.,TGTGCCATGAGCCTCGGGCCCCCCACAGGGAGAGATGAAAAACTGTTTTTT,CAMSLGPPTGRDEKLFF
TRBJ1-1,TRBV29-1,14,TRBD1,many,TGCAGCGGACTCCCAGGGGGTTTCGGCACTGAAGCTTTCTTT,CSGLPGGFGTEAFF
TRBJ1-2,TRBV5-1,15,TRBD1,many,TGCGCCAGCAGCTGGGGGGACAGGGATGCCTATGGCTACACCTTC,CASSWGDRDAYGYTF
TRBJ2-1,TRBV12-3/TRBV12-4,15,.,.,TGTGCCAGCAGTTTAAGAACAGGGATCTACAATGAGCAGTTCTTC,CASSLRTGIYNEQFF
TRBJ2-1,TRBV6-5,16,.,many,TGTGCCAGCAGTACCACGAGGGGTCCCTCCTACAATGAGCAGTTCTTC,CASSTTRGPSYNEQFF
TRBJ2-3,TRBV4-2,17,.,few,TGTGCCAGCAGCCTTAGAACGGGACTTCCTGACACAGATACGCAGTATTTT,CASSLRTGLPDTDTQYF
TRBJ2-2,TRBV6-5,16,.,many,TGTGCCAGCAGTCTCCACGCCTTGACCCAGGGTGGGGAGCTGTTTTTT,CASSLHALTQGGELFF
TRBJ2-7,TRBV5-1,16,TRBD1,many,TGCGCCAGCAGCCTAAACACCGGGACAGGGGGGCACGAGCAGTACTTC,CASSLNTGTGGHEQYF
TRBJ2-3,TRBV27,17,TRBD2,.,TGTGCCAGCAGTTTATTTCTACGGCGGGAGTTAGGAGATACGCAGTATTTT,CASSLFLRRELGDTQYF
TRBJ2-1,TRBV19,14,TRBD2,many,TGTGCCAGTAGTATCTCCGGACTAGTTGATGAGCAGTTCTTC,CASSISGLVDEQFF
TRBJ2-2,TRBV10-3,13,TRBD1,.,TGTGCCAGCAGACAGGGTCGCACCGGGGAGCTGTTTTTT,CASRQGRTGELFF
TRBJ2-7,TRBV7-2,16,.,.,TGTGCCAGCAGCCCCCGGTTGGCAGGGGCCTTCTACGAGCAGTACTTC,CASSPRLAGAFYEQYF
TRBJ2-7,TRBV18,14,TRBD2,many,TGTGCCAGCTCAAGAGGACTAGCGGGTTACGAGCAGTACTTC,CASSRGLAGYEQYF
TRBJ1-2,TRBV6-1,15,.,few,TGTGCCAGCAGGCCGACAGCGACCCACATCTATGGCTACACCTTC,CASRPTATHIYGYTF
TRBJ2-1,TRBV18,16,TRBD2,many,TGTGCCAGCTCTCCAATTATAGGGCTAGCGGACAATGAGCAGTTCTTC,CASSPIIGLADNEQFF
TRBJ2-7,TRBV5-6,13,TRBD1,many,TGTGCCAGCAGATTGACAGGGGGCTACGAGCAGTACTTC,CASRLTGGYEQYF
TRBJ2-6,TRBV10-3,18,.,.,TGTGCCATCAGCTCCTCTGCGATGGCGAGCTCTGGGGCCAACGTCCTGACTTTC,CAISSSAMASSGANVLTF
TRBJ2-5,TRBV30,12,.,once,TGTGCCTGGAGTAGGGGATGGGAGACCCAGTACTTC,CAWSRGWETQYF
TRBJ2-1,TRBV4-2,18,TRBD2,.,TGTGCCATGGGCCCCGGGCGTCTAGCGGTCAGCTCCTACAATGAGCAGTTCTTC,CAMGPGRLAVSSYNEQFF
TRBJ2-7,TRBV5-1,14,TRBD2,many,TGCGCCAGCAGCTTGACACTAGCGGTTGGCGAGCAGTACTTC,CASSLTLAVGEQYF
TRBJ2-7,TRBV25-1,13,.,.,TGTGCCAGCACGGGAGACAGTTCCTACGAGCAGTACTTC,CASTGDSSYEQYF
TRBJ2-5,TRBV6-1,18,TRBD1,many,TGTGCCAGCAGTCCCCGGGACAGGGGCCAACTACATCAAGAGACCCAGTACTTC,CASSPRDRGQLHQETQYF
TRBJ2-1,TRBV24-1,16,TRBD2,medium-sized,TGTGCCACCAGTGATTTTGCTAGCGGGAGATACAATGAGCAGTTCTTC,CATSDFASGRYNEQFF
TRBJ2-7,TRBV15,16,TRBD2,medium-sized,TGTGCCACCAGCAGAGGTGGAGGGGAGGGACCCTACGAGCAGTACTTC,CATSRGGGEGPYEQYF
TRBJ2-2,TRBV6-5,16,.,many,TGTGCCAGCAGTTACCCATCCCATGCGTGGACCGGGGAGCTGTTTTTT,CASSYPSHAWTGELFF
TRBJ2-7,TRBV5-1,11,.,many,TGCGCCAGCAGCAAGTTCGGGGAGCAGTACTTC,CASSKFGEQYF
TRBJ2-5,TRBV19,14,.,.,TGTGTTACAATCCTTATTCCCCTCCAAGAGACCCAGTACTTC,CVTILIPLQETQYF
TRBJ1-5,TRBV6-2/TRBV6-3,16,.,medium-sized,TGTGCCAGCACCGACCGGTCAAGGAACCTGATCAACCCCCAGCATTTT,CASTDRSRNLINPQHF
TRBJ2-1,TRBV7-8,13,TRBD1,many,TGTGCCAGCAGCTTAAGAAGGACAGGTGAGCAGTTCTTC,CASSLRRTGEQFF
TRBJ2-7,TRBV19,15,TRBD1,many,TGTGCCAGTAGTCCTCCCGGGACAGGGGGCTCCGAGCAGTACTTC,CASSPPGTGGSEQYF
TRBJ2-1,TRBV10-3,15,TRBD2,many,TGTGCCGCCGCACCACTAGCGGGATTTGGCAATGAGCAGTTCTTC,CAAAPLAGFGNEQFF
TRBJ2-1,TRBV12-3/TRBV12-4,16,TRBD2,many,TGTGCCAGCAGTTCCCGACTAGCGGGAGAGGGCAATGAGCAGTTCTTC,CASSSRLAGEGNEQFF
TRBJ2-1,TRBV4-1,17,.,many,TGCGCCAGCAGCCAAAGAGTCGCGGGATGGAACTACAATGAGCAGTTCTTC,CASSQRVAGWNYNEQFF
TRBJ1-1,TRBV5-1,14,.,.,TGCGCCAGCAGCTTGGACACGGACAACACTGAAGCTTTCTTT,CASSLDTDNTEAFF
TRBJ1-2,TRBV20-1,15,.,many,TGCAGTGCTAGTAGGCCAGGGGAACGGTACTATGGCTACACCTTC,CSASRPGERYYGYTF
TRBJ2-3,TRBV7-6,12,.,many,TGTGCCAGCAGCTTAGCGCAAGATACGCAGTATTTT,CASSLAQDTQYF
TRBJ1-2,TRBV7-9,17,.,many,TGTGCCAGCAGCTTAGCGCTAAGGGGCCCCGCTAACTATGGCTACACCTTC,CASSLALRGPANYGYTF
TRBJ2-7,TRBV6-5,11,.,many,TGTGCCAGCACTCCTCTTTACGAGCAGTACTTC,CASTPLYEQYF
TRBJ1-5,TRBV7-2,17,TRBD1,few,TGTGCCAGCAGCCTCAGGGGGCTTGGTGACAGCAATCAGCCCCAGCATTTT,CASSLRGLGDSNQPQHF
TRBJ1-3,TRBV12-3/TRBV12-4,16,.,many,TGTGCCAGCAGTTTAATCGGGTTATGGGGTGGAAACACCATATATTTT,CASSLIGLWGGNTIYF
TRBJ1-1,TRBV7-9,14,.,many,TGTGCCAGCAGCTTACGGAGGATGAACACTGAAGCTTTCTTT,CASSLRRMNTEAFF
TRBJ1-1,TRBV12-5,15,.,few,TGTGCTAGTGGTTCCCAGTCTTTCATGAACACTGAAGCTTTCTTT,CASGSQSFMNTEAFF